The 27 T cell receptor beta chains reported below all come from one sample, sequenced in a study of molecular identifiers for immune sequencing clone quantification. Via MiXCR, TCRdb re-called the PCR reads, giving one row per CDR3 protein. This sample yields some 70,000 distinct CDR3 sequences, of which over 15% are seen a single time; over 1.3% belongs to the top ten. The source material was naive CD8+ T cells from blood, with Jurkat cell RNA spiked in. Subset reported: FACS-sorted CD8+CD4-CCR7+CD45RA+ naive T cells. The receptors were gathered from a human donor in good health. Some libraries in this study had Jurkat cell RNA spiked in.

There are many counts of this clonotype. This chain links TRBV4-1 with TRBJ2-1; no firm D call. V lost 8 bases and J lost 8, with 16 bases in between. This CDR3 has 13 amino acids. CDR1 is MGHRA and CDR2 is YSYEKL in the germline V gene. The CDR3 loop is CASAYFHLDEQFF. DNA for the CDR3: TGCGCCAGCGCCTACTTTCATCTGGATGAGCAGTTCTTC.

Ten or more counts support this clonotype. The V gene is TRBV30, the J gene TRBJ1-5; 8 nucleotides agree with TRBD1. The V gene's germline CDR1 is GTSNPN and CDR2 SVGIG (reference sequence). The CDR3 extends over 14 amino acids. V trimming: 2 bases; J trimming: 5 bases; junction bases outside the gene matches: 5. The CDR3 protein is CAWSPGQGYQPQHF. The CDR3 coding sequence is TGTGCCTGGAGTCCCGGACAGGGCTATCAGCCCCAGCATTTT.

Concerning this clonotype itself: One base away lies a much larger clone, so this may be a sequencing read error. The rearrangement uses TRBV11-2 and TRBJ2-7; no reliable D call. Germline CDR1 is SGHAT and CDR2 is FQNNGV. This CDR3 spans 12 amino acids. This chain's CDR3 is CVSSQGSGEQYF. CDR3 coding DNA: TGTGTCAGCAGCCAAGGGTCAGGCGAGCAGTACTTC.

This clonotype was recorded many times. V is TRBV11-1 and J is TRBJ2-3, with a weak D call TRBD1 (7 bases). The CDR3 sequence is 17 residues long. Trimming left V 5 bases short and J 0 bases short, with 18 bases between. Germline CDR1 and CDR2: SGHAT and FQDESV (reference sequence). The CDR3: CASSPMTGRFSTDTQYF. CDR3 coding DNA: TGTGCCAGCAGCCCTATGACAGGGAGGTTCAGCACAGATACGCAGTATTTT.

This clonotype is medium-sized. The chain recombines TRBV19 with TRBJ2-7; D remains ambiguous. The germline gives CDR1 LNHDA, CDR2 SQIVND (reference sequence). The V gene lost 5 bases and the J gene lost 1 base, with 9 bases spanning the gap. This CDR3 spans 13 amino acids. The CDR3 loop reads CASSFGRSYEQYF. DNA for the CDR3: TGTGCCAGTAGTTTCGGCAGGTCCTACGAGCAGTACTTC.

This clonotype was seen at least ten times. The genes are TRBV12-3 or TRBV12-4 and TRBJ2-3; maybe TRBD2 (5 bases). CDR3 length equals 15 residues. V was pared by 6 bases and J by 0 bases, with 13 bases between. The CDR3 DNA reads TGTGCCAGCAGCGCGAGGGATTCTAGCACAGATACGCAGTATTTT. It encodes CASSARDSSTDTQYF.

This chain links TRBV27 with TRBJ2-7, with 10 nucleotides matching TRBD2. In germline, CDR1 is MNHEY, CDR2 SMNVEV (reference sequence). The length of the CDR3 is 16 residues. The V gene end was trimmed by 0 bases and the J gene end by 4 bases; junction bases not matched to a gene: 6. The chain's CDR3 is CASSLSGLASRYEQYF. In nucleotides, the CDR3 is TGTGCCAGCAGTTTATCGGGACTAGCGAGCAGATACGAGCAGTACTTC.

The V and J genes are TRBV30 and TRBJ2-1, with 8 bases identical to TRBD2. The germline V gene has CDR1 GTSNPN and CDR2 SVGIG (reference sequence). V lost 2 bases, J lost 10 bases, and 16 bases stayed unmatched. The CDR3 extends over 16 amino acids. CDR3 nucleotides: TGTGCCTGGAGTTTCCTCGCCCGGACTAGCCAACGAGAGCAGTTCTTC. Amino acids: CAWSFLARTSQREQFF.

With respect to this clonotype: This may be a read error: a much more frequent sequence differs by one nucleotide. V gene TRBV6-6 combines with J gene TRBJ2-1; no clear D gene. Germline CDR1 is MNHNY and CDR2 is SVGAGI (reference sequence). The CDR3 extends over 13 amino acids. CDR3 loop: CASSYSGWNEQLF. The CDR3, as DNA: TGTGCCAGCAGTTACTCAGGGTGGAATGAGCAGCTCTTC.

Ten or more counts support this clonotype. J is TRBJ1-5 and V is TRBV20-1; weak D call: TRBD1 (6 bases). The germline V gene has CDR1 DFQATT and CDR2 SNEGSKA (reference sequence). The CDR3 covers 18 residues. V lost 0 bases and J 0 bases, leaving 18 bases between the germline ends. The CDR3 coding sequence is TGCAGTGCTAGAGATCGGGGAGGGGGGGAACATAGCAATCAGCCCCAGCATTTT. Protein product: CSARDRGGGEHSNQPQHF.

This clonotype was recorded many times. The chain recombines TRBV9 with TRBJ1-3; maybe TRBD1 (6 bases). The germline V and J ends were trimmed by 2 bases and 4 bases, with 10 bases remaining between them. From germline, CDR1 is SGDLS and CDR2 YYNGEE. CDR3 length: 14 residues. The CDR3 is CASSVSGEGNTIYF. In nucleotides, the CDR3 is TGTGCCAGCAGCGTTTCAGGGGAAGGAAACACCATATATTTT.

In this sample, this clonotype turned up many times. V gene TRBV6-1 combines with J gene TRBJ1-6, with D perhaps matching TRBD1 (5 bases). V was shortened by 3 bases and J by 6 bases, with 18 bases between the two germline ends. Germline V gene data show CDR1 as MNHNS and CDR2 as SASEGT. The CDR3 runs 17 residues. The chain's CDR3 is CASSDGGTGRFNSPLHF. The DNA for the CDR3 is TGTGCCAGCAGTGACGGCGGTACAGGCAGATTTAATTCACCCCTCCACTTT.

Comments on this clonotype: A single base separates this from a much larger clone, so it may be a read error. This sequence joins TRBV6-1 and TRBJ2-7; D gene ambiguous. V was shortened by 4 bases and J by 2 bases, with 9 bases between the two germline ends. The CDR3 extends over 13 amino acids. In germline, CDR1 is MNHNS, CDR2 SASEGT. The CDR3 region has the DNA TGTGCCAGCAGTGGACCAGAGCCCTACGAGCAGTACTTC. Protein sequence: CASSGPEPYEQYF.

This clonotype was picked up many times. The V call is TRBV3-1, the J call TRBJ1-2; TRBD1 matches at 7 bases. The V segment lost 5 bases and the J segment 4 bases; nucleotides outside the gene matches: 4. Germline V gene lookup returns CDR1 LGHDT and CDR2 YNNKEL (reference sequence). The CDR3 runs to 13 residues. CDR3 in DNA: TGTGCCAGCAGCTTCGACAGGGCCTATGGCTACACCTTC. Protein product: CASSFDRAYGYTF.

Notes on this clonotype: This sequence may be a read error, since a much larger clone differs from it by one base. The conserved phenylalanine or tryptophan normally closing the CDR3 is absent here, so this likely arose from a read error. This chain uses TRBV6-5 with TRBJ1-1, with D uncertain. The CDR3 covers 11 residues. The germline V gene encodes CDR1 MNHEY and CDR2 SVGAGI. The ends were cut back, 8 bases at V and 4 bases at J, with 8 bases in the middle. Written as DNA, the CDR3 is TGTGCCAGCGGTTCGGGCACTGAAGCTTTCCTT. Protein product: CASGSGTEAFL.

This clonotype appeared a single time. Being one base from a much bigger clone, this may be a read error. The conserved phenylalanine or tryptophan normally closing the CDR3 is absent here, so this likely arose from a read error. The chain recombines TRBV7-9 with TRBJ2-1; no reliable D call. The CDR3 loop spans 13 amino acids. Between the trimmed V and J ends, which lost 5 bases and 10 bases, there was a span of 15 bases. Germline loops: CDR1 SEHNR, CDR2 FQNEAQ (reference sequence). CDR3 sequence (DNA): TGTGCCAGCAGCCCTATGGTAGGATGGGAGCAGTTCCTC. As protein: CASSPMVGWEQFL.

The genes are TRBV27 and TRBJ2-3, with 10 bases fitting TRBD2. The CDR3 contains 15 residues. V shed 7 bases and J 2 bases; nucleotides not matched to a gene: 6. Germline V gene sequence: CDR1 MNHEY, CDR2 SMNVEV (reference sequence). The CDR3, as DNA: TGTGCCAGCACCTCACTAGCGGGGTACACAGATACGCAGTATTTT. Translating gives CASTSLAGYTDTQYF.

This chain links TRBV11-2 with TRBJ2-1; 9 bases are a match to TRBD2. V gave up 5 bases and J gave up 6 bases; unmatched junction bases: 8. The CDR3 sequence is 15 residues long. CDR1 is SGHAT and CDR2 is FQNNGV in the germline V gene. The CDR3 coding sequence is TGTGCCAGCAGCATATTAGCGGGAGCTCCCAATGAGCAGTTCTTC. Amino acids: CASSILAGAPNEQFF.

Many counts were recorded for this clonotype. The chain links TRBV19 to TRBJ2-1; 7 bases are a match to TRBD2. The germline V gene has CDR1 LNHDA and CDR2 SQIVND (reference sequence). The V and J ends lost 6 bases and 6 bases, in that order; junction bases with no gene match: 11. This CDR3 contains 15 residues. CDR3 loop: CASSPELANSNEQFF. The CDR3, as DNA: TGTGCCAGTAGCCCAGAACTAGCGAACTCCAATGAGCAGTTCTTC. The entire variable domain, with the rest obtained from reference TRBV19 and TRBJ2-1, is as follows: DGGITQSPKYLFRKEGQNVTLSCEQNLNHDAMYWYRQDPGQGLRLIYYSQIVNDFQKGDIAEGYSVSREKKESFPLTVTSAQKNPTAFYLCASSPELANSNEQFFGPGTRLTVL.

This clonotype has at least ten counts. The rearrangement links TRBV29-1 to TRBJ2-1; 8 nucleotides line up with TRBD2. This CDR3 comprises 15 residues. Germline trimming cut 7 bases from V and 3 bases from J; bases unmatched to any gene: 11. Germline assignment: CDR1 SQVTM and CDR2 ANQGSEA. CDR3 region: CSAAPGTRVYNEQFF. CDR3 bases: TGCAGCGCCGCCCCCGGGACTAGAGTCTACAATGAGCAGTTCTTC.

The CDR3 nucleotides are TGCAGCACTAGAACTAACGTCCGGACTACCTCTATCTACGAGCAGTACTTC. It encodes CSTRTNVRTTSIYEQYF. The genes are TRBV20-1 and TRBJ2-7; TRBD2 might be the D (6 bases). CDR1 is DFQATT, CDR2 SNEGSKA, per germline (reference sequence). The CDR3 runs 17 residues.

Comments on this clonotype: The final CDR3 position lacks the conserved phenylalanine or tryptophan, pointing to a likely read error. The genes are TRBV7-8 and TRBJ2-1; no firm D call. Germline V gene data show CDR1 as SGHVS and CDR2 as FQNEAQ. The CDR3 is 14 amino acids. V lost 5 bases and J lost 0, with 8 bases in between. Here the CDR3 reads CASSPLGSYNEQFV. The CDR3 DNA is TGTGCCAGCAGCCCCCTGGGCTCCTACAATGAGCAGTTCGTC.

This clonotype has a count of ten or more. The chain couples TRBV27 to TRBJ1-1; no firm D call. The germline V gene has CDR1 MNHEY and CDR2 SMNVEV (reference sequence). Trimming cost V 6 bases and J 3 bases, with 17 bases left between them. The CDR3 consists of 15 residues. This CDR3 reads CASSLGPGGDTEAFF. CDR3 coding DNA: TGTGCCAGCAGCCTCGGACCGGGAGGTGACACTGAAGCTTTCTTT.

For this clonotype: Here the CDR3 omits its conserved ending phenylalanine or tryptophan, so a read error is the likely source. This chain uses TRBV10-3 with TRBJ2-2; D ambiguous. Trimming removed 10 bases at V and 1 base at J, with 16 bases between. Germline V CDR1 and CDR2: ENHRY, SYGVKD. The CDR3 consists of 15 residues. The CDR3: CATKPTAQNTGELFL. CDR3 in DNA: TGTGCCACCAAACCTACGGCCCAGAACACCGGGGAGCTGTTTCTT.

This chain links TRBV11-2 with TRBJ1-5; no definite D call. The CDR3 has 15 amino acids. V gave up 0 bases and J gave up 3 bases, with 9 bases separating them. Germline V gene lookup returns CDR1 SGHAT and CDR2 FQNNGV. The CDR3 bases are TGTGCCAGCAGCTTAGACGCAGGTAACAATCAGCCCCAGCATTTT. It codes for CASSLDAGNNQPQHF.

This clonotype appeared a few times. DNA for the CDR3: TGTGCCAGCAAATACGGGGTCGTGGGGGCGGAATCCTACGAGCAGTACTTC. It translates to CASKYGVVGAESYEQYF. This rearrangement joins TRBV12-3 or TRBV12-4 to TRBJ2-7; TRBD1 is a possible D gene (6 bases). Trimming pared 7 bases from V and 1 base from J, leaving 23 bases between. This CDR3 has 17 residues.

The table lists this clonotype with many counts. This chain connects TRBV4-3 to TRBJ2-3; 7 bases map to TRBD2. Trimming removed 0 bases from V and 3 bases from J; junction bases left unmatched: 18. The CDR3 totals 20 residues. The germline V gene has CDR1 LGHNA and CDR2 YSLEER. Here the CDR3 reads CASSQDNIVSGAGVTDTQYF. In nucleotides, the CDR3 is TGCGCCAGCAGCCAAGATAACATTGTGTCTGGGGCGGGAGTGACAGATACGCAGTATTTT.